This TCR beta chain comes out of a study of blood T cell repertoires in COVID-19. Overall study: The United States, Italy and Spain provided the acute and convalescent COVID-19 samples. T cells, B-cell-depleted T cells, or PBMCs provided the cDNA or gDNA that served as material.

Patients of the Seattle cohort, enrolled during active infection, were followed longitudinally. In the original workflow: Amplifying reference gene primers gave estimates of nucleated cell counts. Sequenced by immunoSEQ multiplex PCR; TCRdb stores in-frame clones only, minus some. V, J and clone size are those of that table, while D and trimming were read from the DNA. The sample yields approximately 480,000 clones, roughly 89% seen once. Sequencing was carried out using peripheral blood. The source of this sequence is a man between 18 and 35 years old with COVID-19, enrolled during active disease.

The CDR3 reads CASSRSGGMAKNIQYF. CDR3 coding DNA: TGTGCCAGCTCACGTTCGGGGGGGATGGCCAAAAACATTCAGTACTTC. The chain employs TRBV18 and TRBJ2-4; 8 nucleotides align to TRBD2. CDR3 length: 16 residues. The V segment lost 4 bases and the J segment 1 base; nucleotides outside the gene matches: 6. Looked up from germline, CDR1 is KGHSH and CDR2 is LQKENI.